These T cell receptor beta chains were read from a single sample in a study of CXCR3-negative and CXCR3-positive naive CD8 T cells. TCRdb reanalyzed the 5' RACE reads and collapses them to one entry per CDR3 protein, without DNA. This table holds tens of thousands of distinct CDR3 sequences. Input material: naive CXCR3+ CD8+ T cells from blood. The receptors were gathered from a human donor in good health. Some clones in this sample may be carry-over from other donors' samples. CDR3s include the opening cysteine and the closing phenylalanine or tryptophan.

CDR3aa: CASSLARSGRAYEQYF
j_gene: TRBJ2-7
v_gene: TRBV5-1

CDR3aa: CALPLGGPNTEAFF
j_gene: TRBJ1-1
v_gene: TRBV12-3/TRBV12-4

CDR3aa: CASSAGGGGREQYF
j_gene: TRBJ2-7
v_gene: TRBV9

CDR3aa: CASSYSGTTNEQFF
j_gene: TRBJ2-1
v_gene: TRBV6-5

CDR3aa: CASSARQGGLAGDNEQFF
j_gene: TRBJ2-1
v_gene: TRBV9

CDR3aa: CASLEGSTEAFF
j_gene: TRBJ1-1
v_gene: TRBV10-2

CDR3aa: CASSSLGLVEQYF
j_gene: TRBJ2-7
v_gene: TRBV27

CDR3aa: CASRSTRAEQFF
j_gene: TRBJ2-1
v_gene: TRBV12-3/TRBV12-4

CDR3aa: CASSQASDSVVNEQFF
j_gene: TRBJ2-1
v_gene: TRBV7-6

CDR3aa: CASMPIGVAYTQYF
j_gene: TRBJ2-3
v_gene: TRBV28